Each of the 9 T cell receptor beta chains below was sequenced from the same sample in a study of T cell clones after liver transplantation. Some clones are missing from TCRdb's copy, which holds only in-frame ones; the method was immunoSEQ multiplex PCR. Of around 100,000 clones in the sample, about 80% were seen once. The source material was CD4+ T cells from blood, sampled around 49 months after liver transplant. Source of these receptors: a human patient who received a liver transplant. Some T cells here may be from the graft donor.

The chain has TRBV11-3 and TRBJ2-7, with TRBD2 identical over 8 bases. The junction had 7 bases not matched to a gene; V was cut back by 8 bases and J by 4 bases. CDR3 size: 13 residues. CDR1 and CDR2 (germline): SGHNT, YENEEA. The CDR3 DNA reads as TGTGCCAGCCCGGGGGGGACGTTATACGAGCAGTACTTC. It codes for CASPGGTLYEQYF.

The chain is built from TRBV5-1 and TRBJ2-2; TRBD1 matches 7 bases. The germline CDR1 and CDR2 sequences are SGHRS and YFSETQ. The CDR3 runs to 15 residues. The V and J ends lost 2 bases and 3 bases, in that order; junction bases with no gene match: 4. CDR3 nucleotides: TGCGCCAGCAGCTTCAAAGGGGGCGACACCGGGGAGCTGTTTTTT. As protein: CASSFKGGDTGELFF.

The chain joins TRBV27 to TRBJ1-6; unclear D gene. Germline CDR1 is MNHEY and CDR2 is SMNVEV (reference sequence). This CDR3 is 14 amino acids long. The V end lost 5 bases, the J end lost 0 bases, and 5 bases lay between the germline ends. CDR3 coding DNA: TGTGCCAGCAGTCTGAGCTCCTATAATTCACCCCTCCACTTT. Protein: CASSLSSYNSPLHF.

This sequence joins TRBV4-2 and TRBJ2-3; D gene unclear. Trimming removed 6 bases from V and 0 bases from J, with 10 bases in between. Germline CDR1 LGHNA, CDR2 YNFKEQ. This CDR3 comprises 14 residues. The CDR3 DNA reads TGTGCCAGCAGTGAGTCCCCTAGCACAGATACGCAGTATTTT. It yields the protein CASSESPSTDTQYF.

The chain combines TRBV5-8 with TRBJ2-7; D is unclear. Trimming removed 1 base at V and 5 bases at J, with 4 bases between. In germline, CDR1 is SGHTS, CDR2 YDEGEE. This CDR3 is built from 11 residues. CDR3 bases: TGTGCCAGCAGCTTGACGGACGAGCAGTACTTC. Its translation: CASSLTDEQYF.

The chain links TRBV5-1 to TRBJ2-1, with a tentative D call TRBD1 (6 bases). Germline-derived CDR1 and CDR2 are SGHRS and YFSETQ. Deletions cut 0 bases from V and 5 bases from J, with 6 bases between. The length of the CDR3 is 13 residues. The DNA for the CDR3 is TGCGCCAGCAGCTTGGGGACAGACAATGAGCAGTTCTTC. Its translation: CASSLGTDNEQFF. Full variable domain (missing parts from reference TRBV5-1 and TRBJ2-1): KAGVTQTPRYLIKTRGQQVTLSCSPISGHRSVSWYQQTPGQGLQFLFEYFSETQRNKGNFPGRFSGRQFSNSRSEMNVSTLELGDSALYLCASSLGTDNEQFFGPGTRLTVL.

The chain employs TRBV2 and TRBJ2-3; TRBD2 is a possible D gene (5 bases). The CDR3 runs to 16 residues. V was clipped by 8 bases and J by 2 bases, with 20 bases between them. Per the germline V gene, CDR1 is SNHLY and CDR2 is FYNNEI. In nucleotides, the CDR3 is TGTGCCAGCCCTAGAGGGATCTCCATTTCCACAGATACGCAGTATTTT. This sequence encodes CASPRGISISTDTQYF.

The chain employs TRBV9 and TRBJ2-5, with TRBD1 matching 7 bases. CDR1 is SGDLS, CDR2 YYNGEE, per germline. CDR3 length: 13 amino acids. After removal of 3 bases from V and 2 bases from J, the junction contained 1 base not matched to a gene. CDR3 sequence (DNA): TGTGCCAGCAGCGCGACAGGGCAAGAGACCCAGTACTTC. Its protein product is CASSATGQETQYF. The complete variable domain, with remaining parts taken from reference TRBV9 and TRBJ2-5, reads DSGVTQTPKHLITATGQRVTLRCSPRSGDLSVYWYQQSLDQGLQFLIQYYNGEERAKGNILERFSAQQFPDLHSELNLSSLELGDSALYFCASSATGQETQYFGPGTRLLVL.

V usage is TRBV4-3 and J usage is TRBJ2-7; TRBD1 matches 7 bases. The CDR3 is 17 residues long. Germline CDR1 is LGHNA and CDR2 is YSLEER. The J segment lost 1 base and the V segment lost 1 base, leaving 10 bases of the junction unmatched. CDR3 bases: TGCGCCAGCAGCCAAGGACGTGGGTGGGGACAGTCCTACGAGCAGTACTTC. Translating gives CASSQGRGWGQSYEQYF.